The 11 T cell receptor beta chains below come from one sample, sequenced in a study of human T cells and chemical hapten exposure. As to time point: healthy volunteer bleed at 2 weeks. Total RNA was extracted from unfractionated whole blood. TCRdb redid the calling of the RACE reads with MiXCR, one entry per CDR3 protein. The sample yields roughly 130,000 distinct CDR3 sequences, approximately 9.5% seen once. What was sequenced was whole blood. These receptor sequences come from a male donor in good health. Some clones in this sample may be carry-over from other donors' samples.

In its sample, this clonotype was seen many times. The V gene is TRBV20-1, the J gene TRBJ2-3; TRBD2 is a possible D gene (6 bases). Trimming pared 1 base from V and 4 bases from J, leaving 18 bases between. This CDR3 region has 16 residues. In germline, CDR1 is DFQATT, CDR2 SNEGSKA (reference sequence). CDR3 loop: CSARVKLAFAPDTQYF. CDR3 DNA: TGCAGTGCTAGAGTCAAACTAGCTTTCGCCCCAGATACGCAGTATTTT.

The V and J genes are TRBV2 and TRBJ2-5; D call uncertain. In germline, CDR1 is SNHLY, CDR2 FYNNEI. The CDR3 covers 16 residues. Trimming pared 0 bases from V and 9 bases from J, leaving 20 bases between. The CDR3 protein is CASSEALETAESPQYF. The CDR3 coding sequence is TGTGCCAGCAGTGAAGCCCTAGAGACTGCAGAATCCCCCCAGTACTTC. Filled out from reference TRBV2 and TRBJ2-5, the complete variable domain reads EPEVTQTPSHQVTQMGQEVILRCVPISNHLYFYWYRQILGQKVEFLVSFYNNEISEKSEIFDDQFSVERPDGSNFTLKIRSTKLEDSAMYFCASSEALETAESPQYFGPGTRLLVL.

This clonotype was picked up many times. This chain's CDR3 is CASKNPAGGTGELFF. CDR3 DNA sequence: TGTGCCAGCAAGAACCCCGCGGGGGGGACCGGGGAGCTGTTTTTT. The chain recombines TRBV2 with TRBJ2-2; 9 positions match TRBD2. CDR1 SNHLY and CDR2 FYNNEI come from the germline V gene. The CDR3 is 15 amino acids. V shed 7 bases, J shed 5 bases, and the junction held 8 bases outside the gene matches.

Ten or more counts support this clonotype. The chain is built from TRBV5-1 and TRBJ2-3; TRBD1 might be the D (5 bases). CDR3 length: 15 residues. CDR1 is SGHRS and CDR2 is YFSETQ in the germline V gene. Trimming removed 1 base at V and 1 base at J, with 10 bases between. In DNA, the CDR3 is TGCGCCAGCAGCTTGACAGGTGAAGGCACAGATACGCAGTATTTT. Residues: CASSLTGEGTDTQYF.

This clonotype was found a few times. The CDR3 region has the DNA TGTGCCAGCAGTGAATCAGGGAACGAGCAGTACTTC. Translating gives CASSESGNEQYF. The genes are TRBV6-1 and TRBJ2-7, with D possibly matching TRBD1 (5 bases). The germline V gene encodes CDR1 MNHNS and CDR2 SASEGT. The V gene lost 2 bases and the J gene lost 5 bases, with 7 bases spanning the gap. The CDR3 covers 12 residues.

This clonotype has only a few counts. The rearrangement joins TRBV30 to TRBJ1-4, with D possibly being TRBD1 (6 bases). The CDR3 runs 17 residues. The germline V and J ends were trimmed by 1 base and 0 bases, with 15 bases remaining between them. Germline V gene sequence: CDR1 GTSNPN, CDR2 SVGIG (reference sequence). The CDR3 nucleotides read TGTGCCTGGAGTGCAGGGACACAGAGATCAACTAATGAAAAACTGTTTTTT. Translation gives CAWSAGTQRSTNEKLFF.

This clonotype was recorded many times. The chain uses TRBV20-1 and TRBJ2-4, with a possible D match to TRBD2 (5 bases). Trimming removed 0 bases at V and 0 bases at J, with 18 bases between. The CDR3 is made up of 18 amino acids. Germline CDR1 is DFQATT and CDR2 is SNEGSKA (reference sequence). Here the CDR3 DNA reads TGCAGTGCTAGAGATGTGGGAGTGGGCGGGTTAGCCAAAAACATTCAGTACTTC. This sequence encodes CSARDVGVGGLAKNIQYF.

This CDR3 reads CASSQTFRAGANVLTF. The CDR3 DNA reads TGTGCCAGCAGTCAGACATTCAGGGCGGGGGCCAACGTCCTGACTTTC. J is TRBJ2-6 and V is TRBV12-3 or TRBV12-4, with D possibly being TRBD1 (5 bases). This CDR3 has 16 residues. V was clipped by 5 bases and J by 4 bases, with 15 bases between them.

This CDR3 is CASTRDRGTDTQYF. CDR3 coding DNA: TGTGCCAGTACCCGAGACAGGGGAACAGATACGCAGTATTTT. The chain carries TRBV19 and TRBJ2-3; TRBD1 matches at 8 bases. V lost 7 bases and J lost 3; bases outside the gene matches: 6. The CDR3 spans 14 residues. CDR1 is LNHDA and CDR2 is SQIVND in the germline V gene (reference sequence).

The chain recombines TRBV20-1 with TRBJ2-3, with TRBD2 identical over 13 bases. Germline CDR1 reads DFQATT; CDR2 reads SNEGSKA (reference sequence). CDR3 length: 17 amino acids. Trimming cost V 2 bases and J 1 base; bases outside gene matches: 6. CDR3 DNA sequence: TGCAGTGCTAGAAAAACTAGCGGGAGGGCCGGCACAGATACGCAGTATTTT. Amino acid sequence: CSARKTSGRAGTDTQYF.

The chain carries TRBV20-1 and TRBJ2-7, with D perhaps matching TRBD2 (6 bases). The CDR3 has 14 amino acids. Trimming removed 3 bases from V and 0 bases from J, with 12 bases in between. The germline V gene encodes CDR1 DFQATT and CDR2 SNEGSKA (reference sequence). CDR3 coding DNA: TGCAGTGCTAGCCCGACCGGGAGCTCCTACGAGCAGTACTTC. Residues: CSASPTGSSYEQYF.